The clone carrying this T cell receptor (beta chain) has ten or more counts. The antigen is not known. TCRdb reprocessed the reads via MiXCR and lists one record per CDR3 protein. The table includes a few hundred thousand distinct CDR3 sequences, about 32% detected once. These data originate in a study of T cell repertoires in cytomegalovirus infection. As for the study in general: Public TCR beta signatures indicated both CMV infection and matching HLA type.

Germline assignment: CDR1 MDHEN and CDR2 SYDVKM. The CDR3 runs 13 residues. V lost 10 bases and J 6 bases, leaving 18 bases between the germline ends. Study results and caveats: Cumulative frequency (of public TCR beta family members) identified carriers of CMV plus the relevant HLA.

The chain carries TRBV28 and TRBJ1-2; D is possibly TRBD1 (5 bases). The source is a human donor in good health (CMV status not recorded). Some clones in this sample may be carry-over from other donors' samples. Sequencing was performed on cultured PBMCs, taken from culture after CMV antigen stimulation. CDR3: CATRTGPTHGYTF. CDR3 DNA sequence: TGTGCCACCCGAACAGGTCCAACTCATGGCTACACCTTC.